This entry is about one T cell receptor beta chain. RNA in amounts of about 0.5 to 1 ug was reverse transcribed with random hexamers. Amplification of TCR beta CDR3 across 54 Vbeta and 13 Jbeta was performed with immunoSEQ multiplex PCR. Each CDR3 protein is one row after TCRdb ran MiXCR on the immunoSEQ multiplex PCR reads. The sample carries about 300,000 distinct CDR3 sequences, 89% recorded once. The study sequenced TCR beta in blood CD8+ and CD4+ T cells. This specimen comes from a study of CD8 T cells in Susac syndrome. The CDR3 length is 13 residues. V was pared by 4 bases and J by 4 bases, with 7 bases between. Germline CDR1 and CDR2: MNHEY and SMNVEV (reference sequence).

Source material: CD8+ T cells from PBMCs. The sequence was obtained from a human donor with multiple sclerosis. This chain connects TRBV27 to TRBJ2-2, with TRBD2 as a possible D gene (5 bases). CDR3 bases: TGTGCCAGCAGTTCAGCGGCCACCGGGGAGCTGTTTTTT. It yields the protein CASSSAATGELFF.